This record covers a single T cell receptor (beta chain). The treatment: preoperative locoregional IRX-2 cytokine immunotherapy. Trimming stripped 0 bases from V and 5 bases from J, with 11 bases between. CDR3 length: 15 amino acids. Germline CDR1 LGHNA, CDR2 YNFKEQ. Data came from immunoSEQ multiplex PCR; TCRdb stores just in-frame clones and leaves some out. The table lists approximately 13,000 clones, roughly 90% of them singletons. The source of the sample is a study of preoperative IRX-2 immunotherapy in early breast cancer. This chain joins TRBV4-2 and TRBJ2-1, with D possibly matching TRBD1 (5 bases). This clonotype originated in a human donor with breast cancer. This specimen was acquired from a patient treated with IRX-2 immunotherapy. The CDR3 DNA sequence: TGTGCCAGCAGCCAAGAGGGCAGGGCCAACAATGAGCAGTTCTTC. Residues: CASSQEGRANNEQFF.